What follows are 23 T cell receptor beta chains derived from one specimen sequenced in a study of blood T cells in healthy people across ages. The authors ran a second PCR of about 7 to 11 cycles using a sample-barcoded 5' primer and a J-beta primer mix. One entry per CDR3 protein results from TCRdb running MiXCR on the 5' RACE reads. The table has about 670,000 distinct CDR3 sequences, approximately 40% seen once. The sample comprised blood. The receptors originated from an elderly man in good health.

The chain joins TRBV7-2 to TRBJ1-1; 7 bases match TRBD1. Germline-derived CDR1 and CDR2 are SGHTA and FQGNSA. The CDR3 length is 16 residues. V lost 9 bases and J lost 0; bases outside the gene matches: 13. The CDR3 region has the DNA TGTGCCAGTATCCTTTTCGGGACAGCCATGAACACTGAAGCTTTCTTT. Translation gives CASILFGTAMNTEAFF. Based on the CDR3 plus reference TRBV7-2 and TRBJ1-1, the full variable domain is GAGVSQSPSNKVTEKGKDVELRCDPISGHTALYWYRQSLGQGLEFLIYFQGNSAPDKSGLPSDRFSAERTGGSVSTLTIQRTQQEDSAVYLCASILFGTAMNTEAFFGQGTRLTVV.

CDR3 region: CASSLAREMAQYF. DNA of the CDR3: TGTGCCAGCAGCTTAGCTCGGGAGATGGCGCAGTATTTT. The gene calls are TRBV7-9 and TRBJ2-3; D may be TRBD2 (6 bases). The germline V gene has CDR1 SEHNR and CDR2 FQNEAQ (reference sequence). The V end was cut by 0 bases, the J end by 10 bases, with 11 bases between. This CDR3 is built from 13 residues.

For this clonotype: This sequence may be a read error, since a much larger clone differs from it by one base. The J gene is TRBJ1-1, the V gene TRBV12-3 or TRBV12-4; 7 nucleotides agree with TRBD1. The CDR3 length is 13 residues. CDR3 coding DNA: TGTACCAGCAGTGAGACAGGGTGGTTCGTTGCTTTCTTT. Translation gives CTSSETGWFVAFF.

The V call is TRBV6-2 or TRBV6-3, the J call TRBJ2-5; a possible D gene is TRBD2 (5 bases). V lost 7 bases to trimming and J lost 2 bases, with 11 bases between them. This CDR3 has 13 residues. Germline values: CDR1 MNHEY, CDR2 SVGEGT. CDR3 sequence reads: CASTLDSQETQYF. The CDR3 bases are TGTGCCAGCACCCTGGACTCTCAAGAGACCCAGTACTTC.

This clonotype was observed a handful of times. The chain is built from TRBV6-2 or TRBV6-3 and TRBJ2-7; the match to TRBD1 covers 12 bases. This CDR3 is 15 amino acids long. Germline values: CDR1 MNHEY, CDR2 SVGEGT. V dropped 4 bases and J dropped 7; count of bases not matched to a gene: 8. CDR3 coding DNA: TGTGCCAGCAGTTCACCGGGACAGGGGGCACAAGAGCAGTACTTC. Amino acid sequence: CASSSPGQGAQEQYF.

In its sample, this clonotype was seen many times. V and J are TRBV11-1 and TRBJ2-5; the D is unclear. The CDR3 runs to 15 residues. Trimming shortened V by 1 base and J by 5 bases, and 14 bases separated the two germline ends. Germline V gives CDR1 SGHAT, CDR2 FQDESV (reference sequence). CDR3 in DNA: TGTGCCAGCAGCTTAGACGGGCAGATGCGGGAGACCCAGTACTTC. It is translated as CASSLDGQMRETQYF.

This clonotype was picked up a small number of times. The CDR3 region is CASSLDLANYGYTF. The CDR3 DNA reads as TGTGCCAGCAGCTTGGATCTAGCTAACTATGGCTACACCTTC. The rearrangement uses TRBV5-8 and TRBJ1-2; D remains unclear. The CDR3 contains 14 residues. Deletions cut 0 bases from V and 0 bases from J, with 6 bases between. Looked up from germline, CDR1 is SGHTS and CDR2 is YDEGEE.

The genes are TRBV6-6 and TRBJ1-5; 10 bases agree with TRBD1. With V trimmed by 5 bases and J by 2 bases, 3 bases remained unmatched. Germline V gene lookup returns CDR1 MNHNY and CDR2 SVGAGI (reference sequence). CDR3 length: 15 amino acids. CDR3 residues: CASSRQGAGNQPQHF. The CDR3, as DNA: TGTGCCAGCAGTAGACAGGGGGCTGGCAATCAGCCCCAGCATTTT.

This clonotype has a count of ten or more. The V and J genes are TRBV7-2 and TRBJ2-1, with 8 bases matching TRBD1. Germline CDR1 reads SGHTA; CDR2 reads FQGNSA. The CDR3 covers 15 residues. The V and J ends lost 0 bases and 4 bases, in that order; junction bases with no gene match: 2. In DNA form, the CDR3 reads TGTGCCAGCAGCTTAGCACAGGGGGGTTACAATGAGCAGTTCTTC. Translating gives CASSLAQGGYNEQFF.

The V gene is TRBV7-9, the J gene TRBJ2-4; the D gene is possibly TRBD1 (5 bases). CDR3 size: 14 residues. CDR1 SEHNR and CDR2 FQNEAQ come from the germline V gene (reference sequence). The V end lost 6 bases, the J end lost 4 bases, and 13 bases lay between the germline ends. CDR3 in amino acids: CASSLNQGKNIQYF. The CDR3 DNA reads as TGTGCCAGCAGTCTCAACCAGGGAAAAAACATTCAGTACTTC.

V usage is TRBV20-1 and J usage is TRBJ2-5, with no clear D. The J call could be wrong; TRBJ2-7 is a better fit for the DNA end. The CDR3 spans 11 residues. CDR1 DFQATT and CDR2 SNEGSKA come from the germline V gene (reference sequence). In DNA, the CDR3 is TGCAGTGCTAGCAGTCGTGGCGAGCAGTACTTC. Its protein product is CSASSRGEQYF.

Concerning this clonotype itself: The junction departs from the called germline gene at one end, perhaps through a read error. This rearrangement joins TRBV30 to TRBJ2-1, with D possibly being TRBD1 or TRBD2 (5 bases each). The CDR3 contains 18 residues. In germline, CDR1 is GTSNPN, CDR2 SVGIG (reference sequence). As DNA, the CDR3 is TGTGCCTGGAGCGGGGTGCAGGGTGGAATAGGCTCCTGCAATGAGCAGTTCTTC. This sequence encodes CAWSGVQGGIGSCNEQFF.

The V gene is TRBV6-5, the J gene TRBJ1-5, with D uncertain. Germline CDR1 reads MNHEY; CDR2 reads SVGAGI. Trimming removed 8 bases at V and 4 bases at J, with 12 bases between. CDR3 length: 13 residues. CDR3 residues: CASSPVTNQPQHF. The CDR3 DNA is TGTGCCAGCTCGCCGGTCACGAATCAGCCCCAGCATTTT.

In its sample, this clonotype was seen a few times. The chain couples TRBV24-1 to TRBJ2-1, with D tentatively TRBD1 (7 bases). V lost 4 bases, J lost 0 bases, and 15 bases lay in between. The CDR3 has 17 amino acids. Per germline, CDR1 KGHDR and CDR2 SFDVKD. This chain's CDR3 is CATSDHYRGLSYNEQFF. CDR3 coding DNA: TGTGCCACCAGTGACCACTACAGGGGACTCTCCTACAATGAGCAGTTCTTC.

This clonotype turned up a few times. The rearrangement uses TRBV28 and TRBJ2-3; 14 bases map to TRBD2. The trim removed 6 bases at V and 5 bases at J, leaving 10 bases unmatched. Germline assignment: CDR1 MDHEN and CDR2 SYDVKM. The CDR3 runs to 17 residues. CDR3 DNA: TGTGCCAGCAGACCACAGGGACTAGCGGGAGTAAAAGATACGCAGTATTTT. Translating gives CASRPQGLAGVKDTQYF.

The rearrangement uses TRBV6-5 and TRBJ2-7; no clear D. The germline V and J ends were trimmed by 6 bases and 0 bases, with 6 bases remaining between them. Germline V gives CDR1 MNHEY, CDR2 SVGAGI. The CDR3 spans 12 residues. The CDR3 spells CASRLNSYEQYF. DNA of the CDR3: TGTGCCAGCAGACTCAACTCCTACGAGCAGTACTTC.

The rearrangement joins TRBV7-6 to TRBJ2-5; the match to TRBD2 covers 15 bases. Near its end, the DNA agrees better with TRBJ2-7, so the J call may be wrong. CDR1 and CDR2 from the germline V gene are SGHVS and FNYEAQ. The CDR3 totals 18 residues. The CDR3 coding sequence is TGTGCCAGCAACTCTTGGACTAGCGGGAGGGCCGGTATTGACGAGCAGTACTTC. This codes for CASNSWTSGRAGIDEQYF.

The J gene is TRBJ2-1, the V gene TRBV30; 7 nucleotides agree with TRBD1. The trim removed 3 bases at V and 4 bases at J, leaving 3 bases unmatched. Germline assignment: CDR1 GTSNPN and CDR2 SVGIG (reference sequence). This CDR3 spans 13 amino acids. CDR3: CAWRQGNYNEQFF. The CDR3 DNA reads as TGTGCCTGGAGACAGGGGAATTACAATGAGCAGTTCTTC.

This chain's CDR3 is CASSFWTVGESIQYF. CDR3 DNA: TGTGCCAGCAGCTTCTGGACGGTTGGGGAAAGCATTCAGTACTTC. The chain recombines TRBV11-2 with TRBJ2-4, with D uncertain. Germline lookup yields CDR1 SGHAT and CDR2 FQNNGV. V lost 3 bases to trimming and J lost 9 bases, with 18 bases between them. The CDR3 contains 15 residues.

The chain joins TRBV29-1 to TRBJ1-1; possibly TRBD1 for D (6 bases). The ends were cut back, 4 bases at V and 3 bases at J, with 15 bases in the middle. The germline CDR1 and CDR2 sequences are SQVTM and ANQGSEA. The CDR3 has 14 amino acids. DNA for the CDR3: TGCAGCGTTGTCTGGCAGGGGACTTACACTGAAGCTTTCTTT. This translates into CSVVWQGTYTEAFF.

This clonotype was found a few times. This rearrangement joins TRBV6-1 to TRBJ1-4; possibly TRBD1 for D (5 bases). Germline V gives CDR1 MNHNS, CDR2 SASEGT. V lost 7 bases and J lost 8, with 14 bases in between. The CDR3 covers 13 residues. The CDR3 nucleotides read TGTGCCAGCATTCGACAGATGGGGGAAAAACTGTTTTTT. Translation gives CASIRQMGEKLFF.

As concerns this clonotype: Compared with germline, one end of the junction differs, possibly owing to a read error. This chain links TRBV11-2 with TRBJ2-3, with 9 bases identical to TRBD1. Per the germline V gene, CDR1 is SGHAT and CDR2 is FQNNGV. This CDR3 region has 17 residues. The chain's CDR3 is CASSLGTGYGGTDTQYF. CDR3 sequence (DNA): TGTGCTAGCAGCTTAGGGACAGGGTACGGGGGCACAGATACGCAGTATTTT.

In its sample, this clonotype was seen a few times. Written as DNA, the CDR3 is TGCAGTGCTAGAGATCCAGGAGATGGCTACACCTTC. Translating it yields CSARDPGDGYTF. The chain carries TRBV20-1 and TRBJ1-2; D ambiguous. CDR1 is DFQATT and CDR2 is SNEGSKA in the germline V gene (reference sequence). This CDR3 has 12 residues. Deletions cut 0 bases from V and 6 bases from J, with 8 bases between.